A selection of T cell receptor beta chains follows, all from one sample in a study of blood T cell repertoires in COVID-19. Clones were sequenced by immunoSEQ multiplex PCR, and TCRdb holds only the in-frame ones, with some missing. The table includes 90,000 to 120,000 clones, approximately 89% detected once. The specimen was peripheral blood. The receptor source for this set is a man over 45 with active or convalescent COVID-19. Both conserved end residues are part of each CDR3. Each record gives: V gene, D gene, CDR3 length, clone size, J gene, CDR3 DNA, CDR3 protein. The D gene is left open where the match is weak. For some rows the clone size is stated as once, few or many, or as a class when expanded; others skip it.

>TRBV27|-|16|once|TRBJ2-7
TGTGCCAGCAGCCCTTTTACAGGCCCAGGTACCTACGAGCAGTACTTC
CASSPFTGPGTYEQYF
>TRBV10-3|TRBD1|14|-|TRBJ1-1
TGTGCCATCAATATGGGACAGCACTCCACTGAAGCTTTCTTT
CAINMGQHSTEAFF
>TRBV4-1|-|15|-|TRBJ2-7
TGCGCCAGCAGCCAAGATCTCCAGGGTGTCTACGAGCAGTACTTC
CASSQDLQGVYEQYF
>TRBV27|TRBD2|15|once|TRBJ2-1
TGTGCCAGCGCCCAACTAGCGGTCTCCTACAATGAGCAGTTCTTC
CASAQLAVSYNEQFF
>TRBV6-6|-|14|-|TRBJ1-6
TGTGCCAGCAGTTACTCTGGGCTTCTTTCACCCCTCCACTTT
CASSYSGLLSPLHF
>TRBV18|TRBD1|14|-|TRBJ2-1
TGTGCCAGCTCACAGGGACAGGGCCACAATGAGCAGTTCTTC
CASSQGQGHNEQFF
>TRBV7-2|-|17|-|TRBJ2-4
TGTGCCAGCAGCTCATTATCGCCCAGGGAAGTGAAAAACATTCAGTACTTC
CASSSLSPREVKNIQYF
>TRBV7-2|TRBD1|16|few|TRBJ2-7
TGTGCCAGCAGCTCAGGCCGGGACAGGGGTTCCTACGAGCAGTACTTC
CASSSGRDRGSYEQYF
>TRBV11-2|TRBD2|18|-|TRBJ2-1
TGTGCCAGCAGCCGGGTACTAGCGGGAGGGCCAAATTACAATGAGCAGTTCTTC
CASSRVLAGGPNYNEQFF
>TRBV19|TRBD1|13|-|TRBJ1-4
TGTGCCAGTATGGTAGGGGGCGGTGAAAAACTGTTTTTT
CASMVGGGEKLFF
>TRBV4-3|TRBD1|16|-|TRBJ2-3
TGCGCCAGCAGCCCGGAAAGGGCACAGGGGAAAAATACGCAGTATTTT
CASSPERAQGKNTQYF
>TRBV28|TRBD2|15|once|TRBJ2-1
TGTGCCAGCAGTTCCCTCGAGCGGGAGGGCGGTGAGCAGTTCTTC
CASSSLEREGGEQFF
>TRBV5-5|-|15|-|TRBJ2-1
TGTGCCAGCTCTAGGGGGGGCTTAACGTACAATGAGCAGTTCTTC
CASSRGGLTYNEQFF
>TRBV28|-|11|-|TRBJ1-2
TGTGCAGTAACAGGGTTGAATGGCTACACCTTC
CAVTGLNGYTF
>TRBV12-3/TRBV12-4|-|13|-|TRBJ2-1
TGTGCCAGCAGTCCCCCTCTCGGCAATGAGCAGTTCTTC
CASSPPLGNEQFF
>TRBV5-1|-|12|-|TRBJ2-7
TGCGCCAGCAGCCAACAGGGAAACGAGCAGTACTTC
CASSQQGNEQYF
>TRBV4-3|TRBD1|15|-|TRBJ1-1
TGCGCCAGCAGCCAATCAGGGGGACAGAACACTGAAGCTTTCTTT
CASSQSGGQNTEAFF
>TRBV5-1|-|14|-|TRBJ2-7
TGCGCCAGCAGCATTTCCCGGGACAACTACGAGCAGTACTTC
CASSISRDNYEQYF
>TRBV6-5|TRBD2|13|-|TRBJ2-7
TGTGCCAGTGGACTAGCGGGAGTGTGGGAGCAGTACTTC
CASGLAGVWEQYF
>TRBV29-1|-|12|-|TRBJ2-1
TGCAGCGTTGATGCCAGGGTGAATGAGCAGTTCTTC
CSVDARVNEQFF
>TRBV6-6|-|13|-|TRBJ2-1
TGTGCCAGCAGTTTCTCAGGGCGGGGTGAGCAGTTCTTC
CASSFSGRGEQFF
>TRBV27|TRBD1|14|few|TRBJ1-2
TGTGCCAGCAGGCGGACAGGGGGGGACTATGGCTACACCTTC
CASRRTGGDYGYTF
>TRBV2|TRBD2|14|few|TRBJ2-7
TGTGCCAGCAGGGGACTAGCGGAGTCCTACGAGCAGTACTTC
CASRGLAESYEQYF
>TRBV28|TRBD1|16|once|TRBJ1-5
TGTGCCAGCAGTTTAAGTCTCGGGACAGGGATTCAGCCCCAGCATTTT
CASSLSLGTGIQPQHF
>TRBV2|-|14|-|TRBJ2-1
TGTGCCAGCAGTCAGGGACTCGACGGCAATGAGCAGTTCTTC
CASSQGLDGNEQFF
>TRBV7-9|-|13|once|TRBJ2-5
TGTGCCAGCAGCTTTGGACAGATAGAGACCCAGTACTTC
CASSFGQIETQYF
>TRBV6-5|-|13|once|TRBJ1-2
TGTGCCAGCAGTTACGGGCAGGGCGGAGGCTACACCTTC
CASSYGQGGGYTF
>TRBV20-1|TRBD1|17|-|TRBJ1-6
TGCAGTGCTAGTACGCCCACAGGGGGCTCCTATAATTCACCCCTCCACTTT
CSASTPTGGSYNSPLHF
>TRBV6-5|TRBD2|16|-|TRBJ2-1
TGTGCCAGCAGTTCCCCTAGCGGGAGGGCCTACAATGAGCAGTTCTTC
CASSSPSGRAYNEQFF